These 26 T cell receptor beta chains share one sample of origin, sequenced in a study of blood T cells in healthy people across ages. The authors ran a second PCR of about 7 to 12 cycles using a sample-barcoded 5' primer and a J-beta primer mix. MiXCR was run by TCRdb on the 5' RACE reads, yielding one entry per CDR3 protein. The table records about 900,000 distinct CDR3 sequences, approximately 49% of them present only once. Sequencing was done on a sample of blood. The receptor source for this set is a young man in good health.

This clonotype was seen a handful of times. The chain combines TRBV20-1 with TRBJ1-1; possible D gene TRBD1, 6 bases. Germline V gene data show CDR1 as DFQATT and CDR2 as SNEGSKA (reference sequence). The CDR3 contains 13 residues. With 6 bases removed from V and 3 bases from J, the gap between germline ends came to 14 bases. CDR3 nucleotides: TGCAGTGCATCACAGGGAAGTTACACTGAAGCTTTCTTT. Its translation is CSASQGSYTEAFF.

The chain carries TRBV5-6 and TRBJ1-2; D might be TRBD1 (5 bases). Germline assignment: CDR1 SGHDT and CDR2 YYEEEE. Trimming took off 0 bases at V and 8 bases at J, with 20 bases between the two ends. The CDR3 consists of 16 residues. The CDR3 nucleotides read TGTGCCAGCAGCTTGGGAGACAGCGGGTGGACTAGAGGCTACACCTTC. The encoded protein is CASSLGDSGWTRGYTF.

Details on this clonotype: One junction end does not reproduce the germline sequence, and a read error may be involved. V usage is TRBV10-3 and J usage is TRBJ2-5, with TRBD2 matching 7 bases. The CDR3 has 15 amino acids. Germline values: CDR1 ENHRY, CDR2 SYGVKD. DNA of the CDR3: TGTGCCATCAGTGTAGGCGGGGGAGGTCAAGAGGCCCAGTACTTC. Residues: CAISVGGGGQEAQYF.

This clonotype came up a few times. This rearrangement joins TRBV6-6 to TRBJ2-3; 10 positions agree with TRBD2. The CDR3 extends over 16 amino acids. CDR1 is MNHNY, CDR2 SVGAGI, per germline (reference sequence). V trimming: 6 bases; J trimming: 4 bases; junction bases outside the gene matches: 10. CDR3 sequence: CASRRLDSGGADTQYF. The CDR3 DNA sequence: TGTGCCAGCAGACGTCTTGACAGCGGGGGGGCAGATACGCAGTATTTT.

This clonotype was seen a handful of times. V gene TRBV5-1 combines with J gene TRBJ1-6; D ambiguous. The CDR3 is made up of 15 amino acids. Trimming pared 0 bases from V and 4 bases from J, leaving 8 bases between. Germline values: CDR1 SGHRS, CDR2 YFSETQ. In nucleotides, the CDR3 is TGCGCCAGCAGCTTGGGGTCCGAGTATAATTCACCCCTCCACTTT. Protein product: CASSLGSEYNSPLHF.

This clonotype has just a few counts. The rearrangement uses TRBV10-3 and TRBJ2-5; unclear D gene. The V gene's germline CDR1 is ENHRY and CDR2 SYGVKD. V lost 2 bases, J lost 4 bases, and 8 bases lay in between. The CDR3 is 13 amino acids. CDR3 nucleotides: TGTGCCATCAGTGAGAGGGTTTCAGAGACCCAGTACTTC. Its translation: CAISERVSETQYF.

This clonotype was seen only a few times. This chain connects TRBV6-4 to TRBJ2-2; 8 bases match TRBD2. V lost 4 bases to trimming and J lost 4 bases; unmatched junction nucleotides: 5. CDR3 length: 15 amino acids. The germline V gene has CDR1 MRHNA and CDR2 SNTAGT. The CDR3 region has the DNA TGTGCCAGCAGTGGTAGCGGGGAAGCCACCGGGGAGCTGTTTTTT. This codes for CASSGSGEATGELFF.

Of note for this clonotype: A much larger clone is a single base away; this may be a read error. This sequence joins TRBV10-2 and TRBJ2-7; D not certain. Trimming cost V 0 bases and J 6 bases, with 12 bases left between them. The CDR3 has 14 amino acids. Germline V gene data show CDR1 as WSHSY and CDR2 as SAAADI. The CDR3 nucleotides read TGCGCCAGCAGTGAGTCAAAAACTACCTGCGAGCAGTACTTC. This encodes CASSESKTTCEQYF.

This chain connects TRBV5-1 to TRBJ2-5; D may be TRBD2 (5 bases). The CDR3 has 14 residues. Trimming removed 5 bases at V and 5 bases at J, with 16 bases between. The germline CDR1 and CDR2 sequences are SGHRS and YFSETQ. The CDR3 region is CASRRDGAAETQYF. The DNA for the CDR3 is TGCGCCAGCAGGAGGGATGGAGCAGCGGAGACCCAGTACTTC.

This clonotype was observed at least ten times. The chain couples TRBV2 to TRBJ1-1; tentative D call: TRBD1 (5 bases). Trimming stripped 5 bases from V and 4 bases from J, with 14 bases between. The CDR3 contains 14 residues. Germline assignment: CDR1 SNHLY and CDR2 FYNNEI. CDR3 bases: TGTGCCAGCAGTTTAAAGGGGAGTAGCACTGAAGCTTTCTTT. Protein: CASSLKGSSTEAFF.

This clonotype occurred many times. The genes are TRBV5-1 and TRBJ2-7; D possibly corresponds to TRBD1 (5 bases). In germline, CDR1 is SGHRS, CDR2 YFSETQ. Deletions cut 0 bases from V and 2 bases from J, with 9 bases between. This CDR3 comprises 14 residues. The CDR3 protein is CASSLEGSAYEQYF. The CDR3 DNA reads TGCGCCAGCAGCTTGGAGGGGTCTGCCTACGAGCAGTACTTC.

This clonotype was detected only a few times. The chain carries TRBV20-1 and TRBJ1-1; TRBD1 matches at 8 bases. V shed 2 bases, J shed 4 bases, and the junction held 3 bases outside the gene matches. The germline V gene has CDR1 DFQATT and CDR2 SNEGSKA (reference sequence). This CDR3 has 13 amino acids. The CDR3 here is CSARPGGRTEAFF. In DNA, the CDR3 is TGCAGTGCTAGACCAGGGGGCCGCACTGAAGCTTTCTTT.

This clonotype was seen only once. The chain is built from TRBV29-1 and TRBJ1-1; D is unresolved. The CDR3 extends over 13 amino acids. From germline, CDR1 is SQVTM and CDR2 ANQGSEA. The germline V and J ends were trimmed by 4 bases and 5 bases, with 14 bases remaining between them. CDR3 DNA sequence: TGCAGCGTTGGGAAGGGCACCGGGACTGAAGCTTTCTTT. It yields the protein CSVGKGTGTEAFF.

This clonotype was observed a handful of times. The chain is built from TRBV29-1 and TRBJ2-1; D not certain. The CDR3 contains 14 residues. The V gene lost 1 base and the J gene lost 0 bases, with 7 bases spanning the gap. From germline, CDR1 is SQVTM and CDR2 ANQGSEA. CDR3 nucleotides: TGCAGCGTTGAAGCTTATTTCTCCTACAATGAGCAGTTCTTC. Its protein product is CSVEAYFSYNEQFF.

The rearrangement uses TRBV29-1 and TRBJ1-2, with D unresolved. V was cut by 1 base and J by 0 bases, with 12 bases left in between. Germline values: CDR1 SQVTM, CDR2 ANQGSEA. This CDR3 has 15 amino acids. CDR3: CSVEAGGRTNYGYTF. The CDR3 DNA follows: TGCAGCGTTGAAGCGGGTGGGCGTACTAACTATGGCTACACCTTC.

This clonotype was counted only a few times. The chain recombines TRBV12-3 or TRBV12-4 with TRBJ2-2; D tentatively fits TRBD1 or TRBD2 (5 bases each). V was clipped by 0 bases and J by 5 bases, with 10 bases between them. The CDR3 is made up of 15 amino acids. CDR3 loop: CASSLAGTGTGELFF. The CDR3 region has the DNA TGTGCCAGCAGTTTAGCTGGGACGGGAACCGGGGAGCTGTTTTTT.

This chain joins TRBV7-9 and TRBJ1-4, with D maybe TRBD1 (5 bases). The CDR3 is made up of 14 amino acids. The ends were cut back, 5 bases at V and 4 bases at J, with 11 bases in the middle. CDR1 SEHNR and CDR2 FQNEAQ come from the germline V gene (reference sequence). CDR3 region: CASSTKGLNEKLFF. The CDR3 DNA sequence: TGTGCCAGCAGCACTAAGGGACTTAATGAAAAACTGTTTTTT.

This chain connects TRBV10-3 to TRBJ2-1; 9 positions agree with TRBD2. The CDR3 runs to 16 residues. V shed 4 bases, J shed 4 bases, and the junction held 8 bases outside the gene matches. Per germline, CDR1 ENHRY and CDR2 SYGVKD. In DNA, the CDR3 is TGTGCCATCAGTGGAGAGGTGGCGGGGGGGTACAATGAGCAGTTCTTC. Its translation: CAISGEVAGGYNEQFF.

This clonotype was seen only a few times. The chain employs TRBV10-3 and TRBJ2-7; D may be TRBD2 (5 bases). CDR1 and CDR2 from the germline V gene are ENHRY and SYGVKD. V shed 4 bases and J shed 3 bases, with 16 bases lying between them. CDR3 length: 15 amino acids. The CDR3: CAISGIAGRVYEQYF. Here the CDR3 DNA reads TGTGCCATCAGTGGGATTGCCGGGCGGGTCTACGAGCAGTACTTC.

Of note for this clonotype: One end of the junction does not line up with germline, which may come from a read error. This chain joins TRBV7-9 and TRBJ2-6; maybe TRBD1 (5 bases). This CDR3 is built from 16 residues. Germline values: CDR1 SEHNR, CDR2 FQNEAQ (reference sequence). The DNA for the CDR3 is TGTGCCAGCCGCTTATTTTCAGGGACTGGGGCCAACGTCCTGACTTTC. Translated: CASRLFSGTGANVLTF.

Comments on this clonotype: The germline gene is not matched at one end of the junction; a read error may be the cause. The rearrangement links TRBV6-2 or TRBV6-3 to TRBJ2-1, with D uncertain. Per the germline V gene, CDR1 is MNHEY and CDR2 is SVGEGT. The CDR3 length is 16 residues. The CDR3, as DNA: TGTGCCAGCAGTTCTGCTACTGGTGACTCCTACAATGAACAGTTCTTC. Its protein product is CASSSATGDSYNEQFF.

Points on this clonotype: Possible read error: a much larger clone is one base away. The chain couples TRBV14 to TRBJ1-2; no clear D. This CDR3 region has 14 residues. Germline CDR1 is SGHDN and CDR2 is FVKESK. CDR3 region: CANSQDGRSYGYTF. CDR3 DNA sequence: TGTGCCAACAGCCAAGACGGTCGGAGCTATGGCTACACCTTC.

V and J are TRBV12-3 or TRBV12-4 and TRBJ2-7; D call uncertain. Trimming stripped 3 bases from V and 9 bases from J, with 18 bases between. CDR3 length equals 14 residues. This chain's CDR3 is CASSFRAGLFGQYF. CDR3 sequence (DNA): TGTGCCAGCAGTTTCCGGGCAGGTCTCTTCGGGCAGTACTTC.

The chain has TRBV6-6 and TRBJ1-1, with D possibly being TRBD1 (5 bases). Germline values: CDR1 MNHNY, CDR2 SVGAGI (reference sequence). This CDR3 contains 12 residues. Trimming removed 6 bases at V and 7 bases at J, with 12 bases between. DNA for the CDR3: TGTGCCAGCAGCTACCGGGACGATGAAGCTTTCTTT. It codes for CASSYRDDEAFF.

This clonotype was detected a few times. The chain employs TRBV12-3 or TRBV12-4 and TRBJ2-3; tentatively, D is TRBD1 or TRBD2 (7 bases each). The CDR3 covers 14 residues. V was shortened by 11 bases and J by 4 bases, with 19 bases between the two germline ends. CDR3 residues: CAAGDRVGADTQYF. For the CDR3, the DNA is TGTGCCGCGGGAGACAGGGTTGGAGCAGATACGCAGTATTTT.

This clonotype was seen only a few times. The chain joins TRBV28 to TRBJ2-6, with D possibly TRBD1 on 5 matching bases. The V and J ends lost 6 bases and 0 bases respectively, with 15 bases between them. The CDR3 totals 17 residues. Germline V gives CDR1 MDHEN, CDR2 SYDVKM. The CDR3 sequence: CASSIRAGNSGANVLTF. The CDR3 nucleotides are TGTGCCAGCAGCATCAGGGCAGGTAACTCTGGGGCCAACGTCCTGACTTTC.